The present entry profiles one T cell receptor (beta chain) with its context. In the original processing: Amplification with reference gene primers provided the estimates of nucleated cell counts. Clones were sequenced by immunoSEQ multiplex PCR, and TCRdb holds only the in-frame ones, with some missing. The DNA was the basis for D and trimming; V, J and clone size are from that table. The data hold under 65,000 clones, with more than 80% observed a single time. Looked up from germline, CDR1 is LNHDA and CDR2 is SQIVND (reference sequence). V was shortened by 6 bases and J by 1 base, with 7 bases between the two germline ends. The CDR3 is 13 amino acids. This entry is derived from a study of blood T cell repertoires in COVID-19. Study as a whole: The analysed material was cDNA or gDNA that came from T cells, B-cell-depleted T cells, or PBMCs.

This rearrangement joins TRBV19 to TRBJ1-5, with D perhaps matching TRBD1 (5 bases). The material sequenced was peripheral blood. The source of this sequence is a man older than 75 with acute or convalescent COVID-19. This CDR3 is CASRRQSNQPQHF. CDR3 nucleotides: TGTGCCAGTAGAAGACAGAGCAATCAGCCCCAGCATTTT.